Listed below are T cell receptor beta chains from one sample, sequenced in a study of response to subunit inactivated influenza vaccine. TCRdb re-derived calls from the RT-PCR reads in MiXCR, one entry per CDR3 protein. The sample contains more than 400,000 distinct CDR3 sequences, 6% to 9% of which appear only once. The sequencing here drew on PBMCs from blood, taken roughly 24 months after vaccination. The receptor set was obtained from a man aged 45 to 75 who received an inactivated influenza vaccine. Both conserved end residues are part of each CDR3. D genes are given only for firm matches.

d_call	v_call	j_call	cdr3_aa
TRBD1	TRBV7-9	TRBJ2-5	CASSPGTGGRQETQYF
NA	TRBV7-2	TRBJ2-5	CASSLALASQETQYF
NA	TRBV20-1	TRBJ2-1	CSTTSPGTNEQFF
TRBD1	TRBV20-1	TRBJ1-1	CSAYRQGASNTEAFF
TRBD2	TRBV5-1	TRBJ2-7	CASSLNAPREGEQYF
TRBD1	TRBV7-9	TRBJ1-1	CASSADSQGHTEAFF
NA	TRBV10-3	TRBJ2-2	CAISEFQGGTGELFF
TRBD1	TRBV20-1	TRBJ2-5	CSLGGQGEETQYF
TRBD2	TRBV5-6	TRBJ2-3	CASSLGLAGNTDTQYF
TRBD2	TRBV29-1	TRBJ2-3	CSVDLAGGRSGTDTQYF
NA	TRBV2	TRBJ1-5	CASSVTGARGNQPQHF
TRBD2	TRBV14	TRBJ2-4	CASSQDPVSGGLAKNIQYF
TRBD2	TRBV20-1	TRBJ2-1	CSALRTSGRSNEQFF
NA	TRBV2	TRBJ2-1	CATGTQNNEQFF
TRBD2	TRBV28	TRBJ2-2	CASSQSGGAGELFF
NA	TRBV29-1	TRBJ2-4	CSVDRDGGNIQYF
TRBD1	TRBV11-2	TRBJ1-6	CASKSGTGTNNSPLHF
NA	TRBV30	TRBJ2-1	CAWSDRMGEQFF
TRBD2	TRBV7-8	TRBJ2-1	CASSPPGLAYYNEQFF
NA	TRBV2	TRBJ1-2	CASTLAVGYTF
NA	TRBV12-3/TRBV12-4	TRBJ2-1	CASSHPAVNEQFF
TRBD1	TRBV20-1	TRBJ2-7	CSASGRDRVITEQYF
NA	TRBV2	TRBJ1-2	CASSDIGGRAYGYTF
TRBD1	TRBV15	TRBJ1-2	CATSRDRGQAGGGYTF
NA	TRBV18	TRBJ1-1	CASSSSLVGGMNTEAFF
TRBD1	TRBV29-1	TRBJ1-1	CSVRSGTGNTEAFF
NA	TRBV27	TRBJ2-1	CASTPSRTENYNEQFF
NA	TRBV11-2	TRBJ2-1	CASSLERGHYNEQFF
NA	TRBV20-1	TRBJ2-2	CSARHRAYTGELFF
TRBD1	TRBV15	TRBJ2-4	CATSRARQGAKNIQYF
NA	TRBV9	TRBJ1-4	CASSVGPGLGEKLFF
NA	TRBV7-8	TRBJ2-2	CASSLDLDIPTGELFF
NA	TRBV12-3/TRBV12-4	TRBJ1-2	CASGPVGGYTF
NA	TRBV9	TRBJ2-1	CASNVGRDGSYNEQFF
NA	TRBV3-1	TRBJ2-1	CASSLSGLEQFF
NA	TRBV18	TRBJ1-5	CASTTRGQPQHF
TRBD1	TRBV28	TRBJ1-5	CASRRTGRSNQPQHF
NA	TRBV7-6	TRBJ1-1	CASSLDPGNTEAFF
NA	TRBV20-1	TRBJ1-4	CSARSAAGINEKLFF
TRBD2	TRBV28	TRBJ2-7	CASSFGLAGTVEQYF
TRBD1	TRBV14	TRBJ2-1	CASKITDRDNEQFF